A selection of T cell receptor beta chains follows, all from one sample in a study of blood T cells in healthy people across ages. TCRdb analysed the 5' RACE reads with MiXCR anew, one entry per CDR3 protein. Counted here are over 1,500,000 distinct CDR3 sequences, around 50% occurring once; the ten biggest clones make up around 2.1%. Source material: blood. The origin of the receptors is a woman between 40 and 50 years old in good health. Both conserved end residues are trimmed from each CDR3.

cdr3_aa | v_call
ASSVGGGLDEQY | TRBV9
ASSLRSLYGYT | TRBV6-5
ASSKPGGLAGGNSYNEQF | TRBV7-2
SAGTIAASTDTQY | TRBV29-1
ASSQDRLPDRRGWEQY | TRBV4-3
ASSDTSGPYNEQF | TRBV9
GCGGKGETQY | TRBV20-1
ATSGPTTYEQY | TRBV24-1
ASSEAGGSYNEQF | TRBV6-1
ASSLDGDGETQY | TRBV11-2
ASSVGGNNIQY | TRBV6-1
ASSRTGLNGYT | TRBV6-5
SASGASGGINEQF | TRBV20-1
ASSGRRVEQY | TRBV7-9
VSLRAGSGANVLT | TRBV28